A selection of T cell receptor beta chains follows, all from one sample in a study of T cells after posttransplantation cyclophosphamide. Assay used: immunoSEQ multiplex PCR; TCRdb lists only in-frame clones, some missing. The table includes some 15,000 clones, 65% to 85% detected once. The material was PBMCs, obtained 441 days after allogeneic stem cell transplant with calcineurin inhibitor and methotrexate. These TCRs come from a male patient aged 30 to 39 who received an allogeneic stem cell transplant from an unrelated donor, was CMV-positive, and had acute and chronic GVHD. Some T cells may arise from the graft donor. Both conserved end residues are part of each CDR3. D genes are given only for firm matches. The size field is filled for only some rows; it gives once, few, many or a size class.

J,size,D,V,CDR3,DNA
TRBJ2-3,.,TRBD1,TRBV30,CAWSGRQGATETQYF,TGTGCCTGGAGTGGACGACAGGGCGCCACAGAAACGCAGTATTTT
TRBJ2-2,.,TRBD2,TRBV9,CASSVVPGTRGTGELFF,TGTGCCAGCAGCGTAGTGCCCGGGACTAGGGGAACCGGGGAGCTGTTTTTT
TRBJ2-7,few,.,TRBV28,CASSLGPGTYEQYF,TGCGCCAGCAGTTTAGGTCCGGGAACCTACGAGCAGTACTTC
TRBJ2-7,.,TRBD2,TRBV6-1,CASSLTSGSPYEQYF,TGTGCCAGCAGTTTGACTAGCGGGAGTCCCTACGAGCAGTACTTC
TRBJ1-2,once,.,TRBV9,CASSATGISNGYTF,TGTGCCAGCAGCGCAACGGGAATTTCCAATGGCTACACCTTC
TRBJ2-7,.,TRBD2,TRBV6-6,CASSYAGDPYYEQYF,TGTGCCAGCAGTTATGCGGGGGACCCTTACTACGAGCAGTACTTC
TRBJ2-5,.,.,TRBV4-1,CASSQVSAETQYF,TGCGCCAGCAGCCAAGTGAGCGCGGAGACCCAGTACTTC
TRBJ1-2,.,.,TRBV6-5,CASSYSLRDYNYGYTF,TGTGCCAGCAGTTACTCGCTCAGGGATTATAACTATGGCTACACCTTC
TRBJ2-1,few,.,TRBV7-9,CASSLTSPDNEQFF,TGTGCCAGCAGCTTAACTAGCCCAGACAATGAGCAGTTCTTC
TRBJ1-1,.,.,TRBV5-1,CASSLGQMNTEAFF,TGCGCCAGCAGCTTGGGACAGATGAACACTGAAGCTTTCTTT
TRBJ2-6,.,.,TRBV7-9,CASSLVSGPGANVLTF,TGTGCCAGCAGCTTAGTTAGCGGACCTGGGGCCAACGTCCTGACTTTC
TRBJ2-1,.,TRBD2,TRBV7-7,CASSQLAGTYNEQFF,TGTGCTAGCAGCCAACTAGCGGGAACTTACAATGAGCAGTTCTTC
TRBJ2-7,.,.,TRBV10-3,CAISGGTVASYEQYF,TGTGCCATCAGTGGCGGGACGGTAGCTTCCTACGAGCAGTACTTC
TRBJ2-5,.,.,TRBV2,CASISSQETQYF,TGTGCCAGCATTTCCAGTCAAGAGACCCAGTACTTC
TRBJ2-3,.,TRBD2,TRBV4-1,CASSQDGTSFTDTQYF,TGCGCCAGCAGCCAAGACGGGACTAGCTTCACAGATACGCAGTATTTT
TRBJ2-5,.,.,TRBV12-5,CASAPPSGTQYF,TGTGCTAGTGCCCCCCCTTCCGGGACCCAGTACTTC
TRBJ1-5,.,.,TRBV4-1,CASSQATNQPQHF,TGCGCCAGCAGCCAGGCAACCAATCAGCCCCAGCATTTT
TRBJ2-1,.,TRBD2,TRBV19,CASKSVAGGNEQFF,TGTGCCAGTAAGTCGGTAGCGGGGGGCAATGAGCAGTTCTTC
TRBJ2-7,few,TRBD1,TRBV10-3,CAISETPGTGLGYEQYF,TGTGCCATCAGTGAGACGCCGGGGACAGGCTTAGGGTACGAGCAGTACTTC
TRBJ1-2,.,TRBD1,TRBV5-6,CASSESQGNYGYTF,TGTGCCAGCAGCGAATCACAGGGGAACTATGGCTACACCTTC
TRBJ1-2,.,.,TRBV23-1,CASSRQANYGYTF,TGCGCCAGCAGTCGCCAGGCTAACTATGGCTACACCTTC
TRBJ2-7,.,TRBD1,TRBV6-1,CASSDRGLPPYEQYF,TGTGCCAGCAGTGATAGGGGGCTCCCCCCCTACGAGCAGTACTTC
TRBJ1-4,few,TRBD1,TRBV5-1,CASSGDRGNEKLFF,TGCGCCAGCAGCGGGGACAGGGGCAATGAAAAACTGTTTTTT
TRBJ1-1,.,TRBD1,TRBV7-2,CASSLAGQAEAFF,TGTGCCAGCAGCTTAGCGGGACAGGCTGAAGCTTTCTTT
TRBJ2-1,.,.,TRBV19,CASSPTAYNEQFF,TGTGCCAGTAGCCCGACAGCCTACAATGAGCAGTTCTTC
TRBJ1-1,.,TRBD1,TRBV19,CASTRGATGDNAFF,TGTGCCAGTACCAGGGGGGCTACAGGGGATAATGCTTTCTTT
TRBJ1-2,.,.,TRBV5-4,CASSTQTSYGYTF,TGTGCCAGCAGCACACAAACATCATATGGCTACACCTTC
TRBJ2-1,.,.,TRBV29-1,CSVEGGTDEQFF,TGCAGCGTTGAAGGGGGCACGGATGAGCAGTTCTTC
TRBJ2-3,few,TRBD2,TRBV19,CASRAGVSDTQYF,TGTGCCAGTCGGGCGGGAGTGTCAGATACGCAGTATTTT
TRBJ2-7,.,TRBD1,TRBV4-1,CASSHSRSGQGGYEQYF,TGCGCCAGCAGCCACTCAAGATCAGGACAGGGGGGCTACGAGCAGTACTTC
TRBJ1-3,medium-sized,TRBD1,TRBV27,CASSSRTGRFSGNTIYF,TGTGCCAGCAGTTCCAGGACAGGGCGTTTCTCTGGAAACACCATATATTTT
TRBJ1-2,.,TRBD1,TRBV14,CASNPGTGTNYGYTF,TGTGCCAGCAACCCAGGGACAGGGACTAACTATGGCTACACCTTC
TRBJ1-4,.,TRBD1,TRBV7-2,CASSFRRGPQEKLFF,TGTGCCAGCAGCTTTAGGAGGGGGCCTCAAGAAAAACTGTTTTTT
TRBJ2-7,.,TRBD1,TRBV12-5,CASAQGATYEQYF,TGTGCTAGTGCTCAGGGGGCGACCTACGAGCAGTACTTC
TRBJ2-7,.,TRBD2,TRBV2,CASSAGASYEQYF,TGTGCCAGCAGCGCGGGAGCCTCCTACGAGCAGTACTTC
TRBJ2-7,.,.,TRBV18,CASSSAAGTAYEQYF,TGTGCCAGCTCATCAGCAGCTGGAACAGCCTACGAGCAGTACTTC
TRBJ2-7,.,TRBD2,TRBV4-1,CASSQGSVAGAWEQYF,TGCGCCAGCAGCCAAGGTTCGGTAGCGGGAGCCTGGGAGCAGTACTTC
TRBJ1-6,.,.,TRBV15,CATRSNNSPLHF,TGTGCCACCCGTAGCAATAATTCACCCCTCCACTTT
TRBJ2-3,few,.,TRBV7-9,CASSSDWATQYF,TGTGCCAGCAGCTCAGATTGGGCTACGCAGTATTTT
TRBJ2-5,.,TRBD1,TRBV4-1,CASSQGGGQGAKTQYF,TGCGCCAGCAGCCAAGGGGGTGGACAGGGTGCGAAGACCCAGTACTTC
TRBJ2-1,.,TRBD2,TRBV19,CASSIGLPRGSGEFYEQFF,TGTGCCAGTAGTATTGGGCTGCCCAGGGGTAGCGGGGAATTCTATGAGCAGTTCTTC